This TCR beta chain was sequenced in a study of T cell clonotyping in hematopoietic cell transplantation. Study findings and constraints: After transplant, recipient diversity fell while pathologically expanded clonotypes grew through day 180.

Concerning this clone itself: What it binds is unknown.

Germline V gives CDR1 MNHNS, CDR2 SASEGT. The CDR3 contains 13 residues. V lost 2 bases, J lost 8 bases, and 12 bases lay in between. Assay: immunoSEQ multiplex PCR; the TCRdb copy retains only in-frame clones and omits some. Among 10,000 to 15,000 clones, more than 80% were seen once, and the ten largest hold less than 1.5%. This TCR came from a man younger than 45 in good health. Some clones in this sample may be carry-over from other donors' samples. The sequencing input was peripheral blood mononuclear cells. The V and J genes are TRBV6-1 and TRBJ1-1; D is unresolved. CDR3 sequence (DNA): TGTGCCAGCAGTGAATGGGCTACCCCCGAAGCTTTCTTT. Translation: CASSEWATPEAFF.